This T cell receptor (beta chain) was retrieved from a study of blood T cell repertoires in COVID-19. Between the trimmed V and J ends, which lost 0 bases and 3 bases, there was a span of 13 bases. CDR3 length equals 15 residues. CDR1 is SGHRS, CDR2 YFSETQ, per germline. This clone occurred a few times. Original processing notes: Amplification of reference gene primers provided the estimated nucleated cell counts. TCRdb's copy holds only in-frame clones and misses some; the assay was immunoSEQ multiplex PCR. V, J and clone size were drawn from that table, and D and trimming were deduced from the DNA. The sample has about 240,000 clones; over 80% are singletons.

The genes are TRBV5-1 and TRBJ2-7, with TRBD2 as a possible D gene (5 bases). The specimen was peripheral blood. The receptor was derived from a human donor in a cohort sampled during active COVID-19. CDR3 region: CASSLVKGDYYEQYF. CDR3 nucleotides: TGCGCCAGCAGCTTGGTGAAGGGAGATTACTACGAGCAGTACTTC. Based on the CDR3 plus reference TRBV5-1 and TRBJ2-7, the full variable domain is KAGVTQTPRYLIKTRGQQVTLSCSPISGHRSVSWYQQTPGQGLQFLFEYFSETQRNKGNFPGRFSGRQFSNSRSEMNVSTLELGDSALYLCASSLVKGDYYEQYFGPGTRLTVT.